This TCR beta chain was documented in a study of T cell changes during pregnancy in multiple sclerosis. Germline CDR1 and CDR2: MNHEY and SVGAGI. This CDR3 region has 14 residues. V was cut by 2 bases and J by 5 bases, with 12 bases left in between. Sequencing used immunoSEQ multiplex PCR; TCRdb keeps in-frame clones, though not all of them. The table includes 50,000 to 70,000 clones, just over 90% detected once. The material sequenced was peripheral blood, taken after pregnancy. The J gene is TRBJ1-1, the V gene TRBV6-5; possible D gene TRBD1, 6 bases. The origin of this receptor is a female donor with multiple sclerosis, enrolled in a pregnancy study. The CDR3 protein is CASSYPGGLTEAFF. The CDR3 nucleotides read TGTGCCAGCAGTTACCCGGGGGGCTTAACTGAAGCTTTCTTT.